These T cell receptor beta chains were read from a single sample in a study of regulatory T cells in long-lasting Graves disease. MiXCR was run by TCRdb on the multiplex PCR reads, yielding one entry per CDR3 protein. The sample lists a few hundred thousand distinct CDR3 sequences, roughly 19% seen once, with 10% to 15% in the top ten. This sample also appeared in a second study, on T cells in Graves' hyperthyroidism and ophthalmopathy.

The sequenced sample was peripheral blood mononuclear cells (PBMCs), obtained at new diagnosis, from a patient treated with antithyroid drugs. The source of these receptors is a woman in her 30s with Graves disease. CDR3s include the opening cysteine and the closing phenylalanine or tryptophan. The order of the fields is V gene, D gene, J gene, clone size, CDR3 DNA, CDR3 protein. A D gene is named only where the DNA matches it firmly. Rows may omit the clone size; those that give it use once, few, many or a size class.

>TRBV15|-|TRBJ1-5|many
TGTGCCACCAGCCCCGGGTCTTCCAATCAGCCCCAGCATTTT
CATSPGSSNQPQHF
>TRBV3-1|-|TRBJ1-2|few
TGTGCCAGCAGCCGAGGCCCTCGGACTAACTATGGCTACACCTTC
CASSRGPRTNYGYTF
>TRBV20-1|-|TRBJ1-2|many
TGCAGTGCTAGAGGATCGGGAGCTAACTATGGCTACACCTTC
CSARGSGANYGYTF
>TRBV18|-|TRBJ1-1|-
TGTGCCAGCTCACCAGGGGATGGAACTGAAGCTTTCTTT
CASSPGDGTEAFF
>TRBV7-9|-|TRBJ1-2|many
TGTGCCAGCAGCTTAGGACAGTTCTACACCTTC
CASSLGQFYTF
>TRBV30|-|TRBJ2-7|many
TGTGCCTGGAGTGGGACATTTAGCTACGAGCAGTACTTC
CAWSGTFSYEQYF
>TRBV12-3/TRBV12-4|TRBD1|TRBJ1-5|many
TGTGCCAGCAGTTCCCAGGACAGGGGCAGCGGCAATCAGCCCCAGCATTTT
CASSSQDRGSGNQPQHF
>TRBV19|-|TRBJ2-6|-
TGTGCCAGTAGTTTCTCTGCGGACTTTTTCTCTGGGGCCAACGTCCTGACTTTC
CASSFSADFFSGANVLTF
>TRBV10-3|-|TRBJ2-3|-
TGTGCCATCGCCGGGCGGGGCACAGATACGCAGTATTTT
CAIAGRGTDTQYF
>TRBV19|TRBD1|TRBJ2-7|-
TGTGCCAGTAGTACCTCACAGGGGGCAACCTACGAGCAGTACTTC
CASSTSQGATYEQYF
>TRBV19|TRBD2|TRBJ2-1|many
TGTGCCAGTAGTACCCCGGGACTAGCCTACAATGAGCAGTTCTTC
CASSTPGLAYNEQFF